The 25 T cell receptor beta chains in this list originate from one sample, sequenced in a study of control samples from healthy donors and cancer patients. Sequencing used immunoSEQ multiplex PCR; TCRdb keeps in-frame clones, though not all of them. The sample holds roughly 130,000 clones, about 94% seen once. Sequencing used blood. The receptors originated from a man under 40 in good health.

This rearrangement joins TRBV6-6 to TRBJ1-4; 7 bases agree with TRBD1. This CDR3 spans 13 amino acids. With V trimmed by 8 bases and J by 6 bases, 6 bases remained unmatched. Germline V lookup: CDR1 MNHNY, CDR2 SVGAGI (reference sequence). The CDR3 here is CASRRTGDEKLFF. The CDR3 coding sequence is TGTGCCAGCCGCCGGACAGGAGATGAAAAACTGTTTTTT.

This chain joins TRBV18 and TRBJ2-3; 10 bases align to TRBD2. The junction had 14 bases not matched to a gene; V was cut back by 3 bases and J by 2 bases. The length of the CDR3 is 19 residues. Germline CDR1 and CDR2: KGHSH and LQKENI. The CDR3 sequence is CASSPDRFSGGPYTDTQYF. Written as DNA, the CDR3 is TGTGCCAGCTCACCGGACCGGTTTAGCGGGGGGCCGTACACAGATACGCAGTATTTT. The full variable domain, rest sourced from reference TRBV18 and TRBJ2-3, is NAGVMQNPRHLVRRRGQEARLRCSPMKGHSHVYWYRQLPEEGLKFMVYLQKENIIDESGMPKERFSAEFPKEGPSILRIQQVVRGDSAAYFCASSPDRFSGGPYTDTQYFGPGTRLTVL.

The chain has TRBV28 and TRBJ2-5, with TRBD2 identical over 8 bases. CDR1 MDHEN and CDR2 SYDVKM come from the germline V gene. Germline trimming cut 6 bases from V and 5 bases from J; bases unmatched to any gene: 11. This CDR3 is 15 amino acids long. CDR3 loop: CASRGTRGARETQYF. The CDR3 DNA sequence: TGTGCCAGCAGGGGGACTAGGGGGGCGCGGGAGACCCAGTACTTC.

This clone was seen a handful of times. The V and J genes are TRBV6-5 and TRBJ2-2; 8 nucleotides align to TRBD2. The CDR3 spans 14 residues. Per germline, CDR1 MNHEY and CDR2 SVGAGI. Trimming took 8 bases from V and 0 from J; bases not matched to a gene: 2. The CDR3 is CASRGGTNTGELFF. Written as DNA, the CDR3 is TGTGCCAGCCGCGGGGGGACGAACACCGGGGAGCTGTTTTTT.

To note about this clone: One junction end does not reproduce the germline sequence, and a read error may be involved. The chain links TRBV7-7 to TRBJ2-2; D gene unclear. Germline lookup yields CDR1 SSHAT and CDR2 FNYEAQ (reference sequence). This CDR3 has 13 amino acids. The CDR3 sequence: CASSLGRSGELFF. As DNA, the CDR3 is TGTGCTAGCAGCTTAGGGCGGTCCGGAGAGCTGTTTTTT.

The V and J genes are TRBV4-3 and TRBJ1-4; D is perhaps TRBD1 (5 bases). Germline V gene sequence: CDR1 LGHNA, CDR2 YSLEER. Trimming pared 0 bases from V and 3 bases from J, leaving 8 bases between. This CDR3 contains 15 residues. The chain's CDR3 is CASSQDGGSNEKLFF. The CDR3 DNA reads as TGCGCCAGCAGCCAAGATGGGGGTTCTAATGAAAAACTGTTTTTT.

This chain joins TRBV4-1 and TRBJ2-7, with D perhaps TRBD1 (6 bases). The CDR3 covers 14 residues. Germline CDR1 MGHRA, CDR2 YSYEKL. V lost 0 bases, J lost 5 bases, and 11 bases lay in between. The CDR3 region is CASSQEGQGNEQYF. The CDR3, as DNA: TGCGCCAGCAGCCAAGAAGGGCAGGGGAACGAGCAGTACTTC.

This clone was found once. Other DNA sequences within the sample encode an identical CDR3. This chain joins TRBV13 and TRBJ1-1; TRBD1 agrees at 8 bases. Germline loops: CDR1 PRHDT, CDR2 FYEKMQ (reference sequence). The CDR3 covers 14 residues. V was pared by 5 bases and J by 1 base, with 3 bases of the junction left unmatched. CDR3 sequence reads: CASSRGQGNTEAFF. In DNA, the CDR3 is TGTGCCAGCAGCCGCGGACAGGGGAACACTGAAGCTTTCTTT.

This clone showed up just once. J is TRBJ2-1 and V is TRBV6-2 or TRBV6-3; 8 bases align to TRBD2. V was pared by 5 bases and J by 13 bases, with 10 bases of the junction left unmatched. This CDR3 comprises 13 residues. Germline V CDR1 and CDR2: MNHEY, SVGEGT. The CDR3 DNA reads TGTGCCAGCAGTCCCGGGACTAGAGCGCGTCAGTTCTTC. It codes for CASSPGTRARQFF.

CDR3 bases: TGTGCCAGCAGTCCCCGGACTAGCGGGGGCTACAATGAGCAGTTCTTC. This encodes CASSPRTSGGYNEQFF. The genes are TRBV27 and TRBJ2-1, with 13 bases that match TRBD2. Trimming at V came to 5 bases and at J to 3 bases, leaving 4 bases not matched to a gene. Germline-derived CDR1 and CDR2 are MNHEY and SMNVEV (reference sequence). CDR3 size: 16 residues.

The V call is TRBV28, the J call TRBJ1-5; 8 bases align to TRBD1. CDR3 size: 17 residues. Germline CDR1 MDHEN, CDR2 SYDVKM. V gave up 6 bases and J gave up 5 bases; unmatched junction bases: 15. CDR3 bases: TGTGCCAGCAGACCCAGTCCCTTGGACAGGGATTATCAGCCCCAGCATTTT. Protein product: CASRPSPLDRDYQPQHF. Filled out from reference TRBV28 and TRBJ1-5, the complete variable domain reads DVKVTQSSRYLVKRTGEKVFLECVQDMDHENMFWYRQDPGLGLRLIYFSYDVKMKEKGDIPEGYSVSREKKERFSLILESASTNQTSMYLCASRPSPLDRDYQPQHFGDGTRLSIL.

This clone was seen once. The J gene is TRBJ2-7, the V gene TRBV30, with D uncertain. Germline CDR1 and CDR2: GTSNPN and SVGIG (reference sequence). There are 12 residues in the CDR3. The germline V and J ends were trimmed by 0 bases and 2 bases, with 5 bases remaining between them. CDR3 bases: TGTGCCTGGAGTGTTGATACCTACGAGCAGTACTTC. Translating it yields CAWSVDTYEQYF.

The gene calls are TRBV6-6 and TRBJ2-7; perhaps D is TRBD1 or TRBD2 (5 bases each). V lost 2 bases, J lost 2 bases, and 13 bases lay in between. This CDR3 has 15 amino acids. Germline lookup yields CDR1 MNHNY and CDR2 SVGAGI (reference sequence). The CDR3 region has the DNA TGTGCCAGCAGTTACCCGGGACCCAAGACCTACGAGCAGTACTTC. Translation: CASSYPGPKTYEQYF.

CDR3: CASSSGGTQETQYF. In DNA form, the CDR3 reads TGTGCCAGCTCTAGCGGGGGGACTCAAGAGACCCAGTACTTC. This chain joins TRBV28 and TRBJ2-5, with 11 bases matching TRBD2. V shed 8 bases and J 2 bases; nucleotides not matched to a gene: 4. CDR1 MDHEN and CDR2 SYDVKM come from the germline V gene. This CDR3 is built from 14 residues.

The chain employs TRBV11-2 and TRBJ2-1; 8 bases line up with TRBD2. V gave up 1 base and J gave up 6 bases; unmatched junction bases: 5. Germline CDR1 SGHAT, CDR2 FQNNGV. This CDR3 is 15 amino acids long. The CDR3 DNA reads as TGTGCCAGCAGCTTAGGTGCGGGGGGAATCAATGAGCAGTTCTTC. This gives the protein CASSLGAGGINEQFF.

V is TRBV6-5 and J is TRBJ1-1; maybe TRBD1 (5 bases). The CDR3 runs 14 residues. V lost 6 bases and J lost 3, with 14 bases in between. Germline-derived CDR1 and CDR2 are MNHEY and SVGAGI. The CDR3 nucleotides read TGTGCCAGCAGCCTCAGGGTAGCGGACACTGAAGCTTTCTTT. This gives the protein CASSLRVADTEAFF.

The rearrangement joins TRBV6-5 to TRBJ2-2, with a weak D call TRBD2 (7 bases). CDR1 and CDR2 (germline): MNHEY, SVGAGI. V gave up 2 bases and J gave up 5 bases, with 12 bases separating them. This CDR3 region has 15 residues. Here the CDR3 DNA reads TGTGCCAGCAGTTACGGGGCGGGGGCGACCGGGGAGCTGTTTTTT. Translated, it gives CASSYGAGATGELFF.

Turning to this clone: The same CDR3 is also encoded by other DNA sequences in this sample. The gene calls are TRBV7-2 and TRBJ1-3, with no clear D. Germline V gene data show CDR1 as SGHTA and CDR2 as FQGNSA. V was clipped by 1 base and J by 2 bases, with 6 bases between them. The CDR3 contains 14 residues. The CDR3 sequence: CASSLVGAGNTIYF. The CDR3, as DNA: TGTGCCAGCAGCTTAGTCGGGGCTGGAAACACCATATATTTT.

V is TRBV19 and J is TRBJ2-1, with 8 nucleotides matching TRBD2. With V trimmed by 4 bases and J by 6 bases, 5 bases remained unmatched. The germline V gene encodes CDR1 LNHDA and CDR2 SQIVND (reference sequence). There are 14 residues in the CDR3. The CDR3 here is CASSRAGEPNEQFF. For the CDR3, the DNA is TGTGCCAGTAGTAGAGCGGGGGAGCCCAATGAGCAGTTCTTC.

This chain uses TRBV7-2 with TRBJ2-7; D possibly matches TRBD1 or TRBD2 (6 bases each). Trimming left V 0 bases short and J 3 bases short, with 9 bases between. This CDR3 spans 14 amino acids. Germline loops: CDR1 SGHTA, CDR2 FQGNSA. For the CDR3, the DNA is TGTGCCAGCAGCTTAGCGGGGGGCAACTACGAGCAGTACTTC. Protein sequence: CASSLAGGNYEQYF.

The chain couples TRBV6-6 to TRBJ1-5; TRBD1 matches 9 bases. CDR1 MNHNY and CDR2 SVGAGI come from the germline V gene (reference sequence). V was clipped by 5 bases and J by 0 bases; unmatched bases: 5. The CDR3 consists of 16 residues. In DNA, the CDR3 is TGTGCCAGCAGTGGGACAGGGTCGGATAGCAATCAGCCCCAGCATTTT. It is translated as CASSGTGSDSNQPQHF.

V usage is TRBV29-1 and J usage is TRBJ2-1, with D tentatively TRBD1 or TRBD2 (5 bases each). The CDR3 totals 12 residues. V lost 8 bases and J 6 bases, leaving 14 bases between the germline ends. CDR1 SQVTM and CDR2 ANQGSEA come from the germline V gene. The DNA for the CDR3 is TGCAGCCTTTCGGGGCAAAGCAATGAGCAGTTCTTC. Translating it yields CSLSGQSNEQFF.

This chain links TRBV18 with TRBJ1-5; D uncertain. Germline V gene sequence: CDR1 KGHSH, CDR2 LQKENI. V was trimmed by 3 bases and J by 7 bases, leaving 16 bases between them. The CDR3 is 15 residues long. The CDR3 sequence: CASSPEGRIGQPQHF. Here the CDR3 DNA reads TGTGCCAGCTCACCCGAAGGGCGAATAGGCCAGCCCCAGCATTTT.

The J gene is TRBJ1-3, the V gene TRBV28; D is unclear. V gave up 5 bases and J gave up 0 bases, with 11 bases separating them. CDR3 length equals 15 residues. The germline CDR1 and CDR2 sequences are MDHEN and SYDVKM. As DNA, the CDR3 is TGTGCCAGCAGTCTCAGACCGAGCTCTGGAAACACCATATATTTT. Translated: CASSLRPSSGNTIYF.

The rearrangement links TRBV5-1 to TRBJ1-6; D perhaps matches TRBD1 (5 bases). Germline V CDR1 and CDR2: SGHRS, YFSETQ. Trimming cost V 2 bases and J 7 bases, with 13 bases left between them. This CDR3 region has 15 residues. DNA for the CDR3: TGCGCCAGCAGCTTCGAAGGACAACGGAATTCACCCCTCCACTTT. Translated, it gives CASSFEGQRNSPLHF. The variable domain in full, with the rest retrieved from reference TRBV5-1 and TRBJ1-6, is KAGVTQTPRYLIKTRGQQVTLSCSPISGHRSVSWYQQTPGQGLQFLFEYFSETQRNKGNFPGRFSGRQFSNSRSEMNVSTLELGDSALYLCASSFEGQRNSPLHFGNGTRLTVT.